A single sample gave rise to the 21 T cell receptor beta chains below, sequenced in a study of CD8+CD57+ T cells in acquired aplastic anemia. For CDR3 and TCR beta VDJ profiling, genomic DNA was the template used. TCRdb itself ran the reads through MiXCR, one entry per CDR3 protein. The sample lists 200,000 to 250,000 distinct CDR3 sequences, about 62% occurring once. Those patients picked for sequencing had displayed CD8+CD57+ cell expansion on flow cytometry. The sample comprised sorted CD4+, CD8+, or CD8+CD57+ T cells (not recorded which) from PBMCs. The receptors derive from a human donor with aplastic anemia.

The CDR3 spells CASSLGQGANTEAFF. The CDR3 coding sequence is TGTGCCAGCAGCTTGGGACAGGGGGCGAACACTGAAGCTTTCTTT. The V call is TRBV7-3, the J call TRBJ1-1, with 12 bases identical to TRBD1. The CDR3 is 15 residues long. V was pared by 3 bases and J by 1 base, with 0 bases of the junction left unmatched. Germline CDR1 SGHTA, CDR2 FQGTGA.

This chain links TRBV20-1 with TRBJ1-3; tentative D call: TRBD1 (5 bases). Germline CDR1 DFQATT, CDR2 SNEGSKA (reference sequence). There are 14 residues in the CDR3. The germline V and J ends were trimmed by 2 bases and 0 bases, with 8 bases remaining between them. In nucleotides, the CDR3 is TGCAGTGCTAGACAGGGCACCTCTGGAAACACCATATATTTT. Translated, it gives CSARQGTSGNTIYF.

This clonotype was seen repeatedly, ten times or more. The genes are TRBV24-1 and TRBJ2-5, with D unresolved. Trimming removed 5 bases at V and 5 bases at J, with 8 bases between. This CDR3 is 12 amino acids long. CDR1 KGHDR and CDR2 SFDVKD come from the germline V gene. The CDR3 nucleotides read TGTGCCACCAGTGGGGGAAATGAGACCCAGTACTTC. As protein: CATSGGNETQYF.

This clonotype appeared once. CDR3 sequence: CASSSKEGLIHEQYF. The CDR3 region has the DNA TGTGCCAGTAGTTCCAAAGAGGGACTTATCCACGAGCAGTACTTC. J is TRBJ2-7 and V is TRBV19; D is perhaps TRBD2 (6 bases). The CDR3 sequence is 15 residues long. Germline values: CDR1 LNHDA, CDR2 SQIVND (reference sequence). The germline V and J ends were trimmed by 5 bases and 5 bases, with 19 bases remaining between them.

The chain links TRBV14 to TRBJ2-7; D assignment may be TRBD1 or TRBD2 (6 bases each). The CDR3 runs 15 residues. Per the germline V gene, CDR1 is SGHDN and CDR2 is FVKESK. V gave up 4 bases and J gave up 5 bases, with 18 bases separating them. The CDR3 DNA follows: TGTGCCAGCAGCCTCGGGCCGGGGGCGATCGACGAGCAGTACTTC. Its translation is CASSLGPGAIDEQYF. The whole variable domain, remainder taken from reference TRBV14 and TRBJ2-7, is EAGVTQFPSHSVIEKGQTVTLRCDPISGHDNLYWYRRVMGKEIKFLLHFVKESKQDESGMPNNRFLAERTGGTYSTLKVQPAELEDSGVYFCASSLGPGAIDEQYFGPGTRLTVT.

V is TRBV20-1 and J is TRBJ2-7; TRBD1 is a possible D gene (6 bases). V lost 4 bases, J lost 4 bases, and 17 bases lay in between. The germline V gene encodes CDR1 DFQATT and CDR2 SNEGSKA (reference sequence). This CDR3 comprises 14 residues. CDR3 coding DNA: TGCAGTGCTATCTCACAGGGTAGTAGGTACGAGCAGTACTTC. As protein: CSAISQGSRYEQYF.

The V gene is TRBV14, the J gene TRBJ1-1; 7 bases align to TRBD1. Per germline, CDR1 SGHDN and CDR2 FVKESK. The CDR3 runs 18 residues. The V segment lost 1 base and the J segment 1 base; nucleotides outside the gene matches: 12. The CDR3 sequence is CASSQVRQGGAWNTEAFF. For the CDR3, the DNA is TGTGCCAGCAGCCAAGTTCGACAGGGAGGCGCATGGAACACTGAAGCTTTCTTT. The full variable domain, rest sourced from reference TRBV14 and TRBJ1-1, is EAGVTQFPSHSVIEKGQTVTLRCDPISGHDNLYWYRRVMGKEIKFLLHFVKESKQDESGMPNNRFLAERTGGTYSTLKVQPAELEDSGVYFCASSQVRQGGAWNTEAFFGQGTRLTVV.

The chain uses TRBV7-2 and TRBJ2-3; D unresolved. CDR1 SGHTA and CDR2 FQGNSA come from the germline V gene. The CDR3 runs 13 residues. Trimming removed 1 base from V and 10 bases from J, with 12 bases in between. The CDR3 coding sequence is TGTGCCAGCAGCTTAGATGGGAACGGTTCGCAGTATTTT. This sequence encodes CASSLDGNGSQYF. The whole variable domain, remainder taken from reference TRBV7-2 and TRBJ2-3, is GAGVSQSPSNKVTEKGKDVELRCDPISGHTALYWYRQSLGQGLEFLIYFQGNSAPDKSGLPSDRFSAERTGGSVSTLTIQRTQQEDSAVYLCASSLDGNGSQYFGPGTRLTVL.

Notes on this clonotype: At one end the junction does not follow the germline gene, possibly because of a read error. The chain uses TRBV10-3 and TRBJ1-1, with 8 positions matching TRBD1. The CDR3 runs to 14 residues. Germline V lookup: CDR1 ENHRY, CDR2 SYGVKD. The CDR3 protein is CAISEYGQGGREDF. For the CDR3, the DNA is TGTGCCATCAGTGAGTATGGACAGGGCGGGAGAGAGGATTTT.

The sample holds a few counts of this clonotype. The chain uses TRBV2 and TRBJ2-7; TRBD2 matches 9 bases. V lost 10 bases and J lost 0; bases outside the gene matches: 7. Germline V lookup: CDR1 SNHLY, CDR2 FYNNEI. CDR3 length: 14 amino acids. The CDR3 reads CATELAGVSYEQYF. In DNA form, the CDR3 reads TGTGCCACGGAATTAGCGGGGGTCTCCTACGAGCAGTACTTC. The full variable domain, completed using reference TRBV2 and TRBJ2-7, is EPEVTQTPSHQVTQMGQEVILRCVPISNHLYFYWYRQILGQKVEFLVSFYNNEISEKSEIFDDQFSVERPDGSNFTLKIRSTKLEDSAMYFCATELAGVSYEQYFGPGTRLTVT.

The table lists this clonotype with a few counts. The chain couples TRBV20-1 to TRBJ2-1; 7 bases match TRBD1. The CDR3 totals 15 residues. Germline CDR1 reads DFQATT; CDR2 reads SNEGSKA (reference sequence). The V segment lost 4 bases and the J segment 3 bases; nucleotides outside the gene matches: 9. CDR3 protein: CSAKVRDSHYNEQFF. CDR3 sequence (DNA): TGCAGTGCTAAGGTCCGGGACAGCCACTACAATGAGCAGTTCTTC.

V usage is TRBV6-5 and J usage is TRBJ2-7, with TRBD2 matching over 8 bases. CDR1 and CDR2 (germline): MNHEY, SVGAGI. The V and J ends lost 4 bases and 4 bases, in that order; junction bases with no gene match: 12. This CDR3 has 16 residues. DNA for the CDR3: TGTGCCAGCAGTTTTAAGTTCGCGGGAGGAGGATACGAGCAGTACTTC. It is translated as CASSFKFAGGGYEQYF.

This chain uses TRBV29-1 with TRBJ1-2, with a tentative D call TRBD1 (5 bases). Germline values: CDR1 SQVTM, CDR2 ANQGSEA. V shed 5 bases and J shed 3 bases, with 10 bases lying between them. This CDR3 region has 12 residues. This CDR3 reads CSVLAGDYGYTF. In nucleotides, the CDR3 is TGCAGCGTTTTGGCGGGGGACTATGGCTACACCTTC.

This chain joins TRBV7-4 and TRBJ2-7, with D maybe TRBD2 (6 bases). The CDR3 has 17 residues. Trimming pared 5 bases from V and 0 bases from J, leaving 20 bases between. Germline assignment: CDR1 SGHVT and CDR2 SQSDAQ. The CDR3 here is CASSRPTQAGPSYEQYF. CDR3 nucleotide sequence: TGTGCCAGCAGCCGCCCGACTCAGGCGGGGCCCTCCTACGAGCAGTACTTC.

The rearrangement joins TRBV20-1 to TRBJ2-5; D remains ambiguous. Trimming pared 3 bases from V and 4 bases from J, leaving 12 bases between. The CDR3 runs 13 residues. Germline CDR1 is DFQATT and CDR2 is SNEGSKA (reference sequence). The CDR3 sequence is CSASDMTTETQYF. The CDR3 DNA sequence: TGCAGTGCTAGCGATATGACGACAGAGACCCAGTACTTC.

This clonotype was picked up a small number of times. The V gene is TRBV7-9, the J gene TRBJ1-4, with a possible D match to TRBD1 (5 bases). Germline CDR1 SEHNR, CDR2 FQNEAQ (reference sequence). V shed 0 bases and J shed 6 bases, with 14 bases lying between them. This CDR3 is built from 16 residues. CDR3 nucleotide sequence: TGTGCCAGCAGCTTAGCGCCGGGGGGAAAGGATGAAAAACTGTTTTTT. Its translation is CASSLAPGGKDEKLFF.

The genes are TRBV7-8 and TRBJ2-1; D gene uncertain. With 4 bases removed from V and 11 bases from J, the gap between germline ends came to 15 bases. The CDR3 extends over 13 amino acids. Germline CDR1 SGHVS, CDR2 FQNEAQ. CDR3 nucleotides: TGTGCCAGCAGCTCCCTAGGGCCGGAAAAGCAGTTCTTC. Translation: CASSSLGPEKQFF.

V gene TRBV20-1 combines with J gene TRBJ2-3; D is unresolved. CDR3 length: 13 residues. V lost 8 bases and J lost 3, with 15 bases in between. Per the germline V gene, CDR1 is DFQATT and CDR2 is SNEGSKA (reference sequence). The CDR3 DNA follows: TGCAGTACTGTTAGCCGACCTACAGATACGCAGTATTTT. This sequence encodes CSTVSRPTDTQYF.

This clonotype was counted a few times. This chain links TRBV7-9 with TRBJ2-7; D gene ambiguous. Deletions cut 5 bases from V and 2 bases from J, with 16 bases between. The CDR3 contains 15 residues. CDR1 is SEHNR and CDR2 is FQNEAQ in the germline V gene (reference sequence). For the CDR3, the DNA is TGTGCCAGCAGCCGCCGAAACTTGTATACCTACGAGCAGTACTTC. Translation gives CASSRRNLYTYEQYF.

This clonotype has more than one count but fewer than ten. This chain connects TRBV5-4 to TRBJ1-1, with a weak D call TRBD1 (5 bases). The CDR3 totals 15 residues. The germline V gene has CDR1 SGHNT and CDR2 YYREEE (reference sequence). The V and J ends lost 3 bases and 2 bases respectively, with 14 bases between them. Written as DNA, the CDR3 is TGTGCCAGCAGCTGGGCCCAGGGAAGCAACACTGAAGCTTTCTTT. This sequence encodes CASSWAQGSNTEAFF.

This rearrangement joins TRBV4-3 to TRBJ2-7; D may be TRBD2 (5 bases). Germline assignment: CDR1 LGHNA and CDR2 YSLEER. The CDR3 totals 15 residues. V was clipped by 1 base and J by 3 bases, with 13 bases between them. This CDR3 reads CASSQVSDSFYEQYF. In DNA, the CDR3 is TGCGCCAGCAGCCAAGTATCGGACTCCTTCTACGAGCAGTACTTC.